This T cell receptor (beta chain) is drawn from a study of beta chain features in type 1 diabetes. Since all of the isolated RNA was reverse transcribed, expressed TCRB transcripts were what got sequenced. The read count averaged around 4 million across naive, central memory and regulatory T cell samples. Assay: immunoSEQ multiplex PCR; the TCRdb copy retains only in-frame clones and omits some. The table includes about 230,000 clones, 9.6% detected once. The V gene's germline CDR1 is SQVTM and CDR2 ANQGSEA. J gave up 5 bases and V 4 bases, and 5 bases lay outside the gene matches. The CDR3 totals 13 residues.

Input material: naive CD4+ T cells from blood. This clonotype originated in a woman under 30 in good health. This chain links TRBV29-1 with TRBJ1-2, with 9 bases matching TRBD1. CDR3 amino acids: CSVGETGGYGYTF. As DNA, the CDR3 is TGCAGCGTTGGCGAGACAGGGGGGTATGGCTACACCTTC.